This TCR beta chain was sequenced in a study of T cell clones after liver transplantation (dated by TCRdb to between 2018 and 2020). For the study in its entirety: ITN030ST, the source of the samples, was a randomized trial that attempted immunosuppression withdrawal within 2 years of liver transplantation. Subjects received no induction therapy and standard immunosuppression until randomization at 12-24 months post-transplant. After a pre-transplant mixed lymphocyte reaction, TCRbeta sequencing was used to pinpoint donor-reactive T cell clones, which were subsequently tracked in post-transplant blood. Of the eight recipients, a few were HCV-positive, while the remaining recipients had been transplanted for non-autoimmune, non-viral indications. Blood samples were collected pre-transplant, then pre-randomization ahead of withdrawal, and finally post-randomization once withdrawal had either been completed or failed. Tolerance was defined as complete withdrawal of immunosuppression for at least one year without a rise in liver enzymes beyond twice the upper limit of normal. Third party-reactive TCRbeta sequences were also identified from pre-transplant MLRs to serve as an antigen-independent comparator for donor-reactive sequences. The studied cohort comprised 8 liver transplant recipients, 3 classified as tolerant and 5 as non-tolerant. Findings and caveats that apply to the study as a whole: In most of the 8 subjects, regardless of tolerance or HCV status, circulating donor-reactive CD4 TCRbeta sequences dropped significantly post-transplant. When repertoire turnover was taken into account, detection of donor-reactive sequences was significantly reduced in 7 of 8 subjects for CD4 and in 8 of 8 subjects for CD8. Donor-reactive sequences decreased more than third party-reactive sequences, which suggests partial antigen-specific deletion that was not related to withdrawal success. Because no allograft tissue specimens were available, donor-reactive T cells may have migrated into the graft instead of being deleted. In a couple of subjects, low numbers of available donor cells limited the measurable donor-reactive repertoire. Because of small, heterogeneous patient numbers and non-standardized post-transplant time points, the conclusions were only preliminary.

Comments on this clone: Which antigen it targets is not known. There are no base qualities to consult, and no much larger clone falls within one base.

Unstimulated PBMCs, after thawing, were stained for CD3, CD4 and CD8 and then FACS-sorted into CD3+CD4+ and CD3+CD8+ populations. All 8 studied subjects were randomized to withdrawal of immunosuppression. Genomic DNA was isolated with the Qiagen DNeasy Blood and Tissue Kit. Using immunoSEQ, frozen genomic DNA was subjected to high-throughput TCRbeta CDR3 sequencing, a process that included PCR amplification, mapping, bias correction and internal controls. The source study handled its data this way. Productive rearrangements were retained, and unique TCRbeta sequences were defined by the CDR3 nucleotide sequence together with the V and J gene. For a sequence to be called donor-reactive, it needed a frequency of at least 0.01% and at least 5-fold expansion in CFSE-low cells compared with unstimulated pre-transplant cells. Per-subject minimum frequency thresholds, based on the lowest-template unstimulated sample, ensured at least 90% detection power. Jensen-Shannon divergence between the top 1000 TCRbeta sequences after and before transplant was used to measure repertoire turnover. Changes in detection of donor-reactive sequences were tested with two-sided Fisher's exact tests. TCRdb's version of the immuneACCESS table is confined to in-frame rearrangements and falls short of the full clone set. An unresolved V gene accounts for under half of the shortfall where checked; the remainder is of unknown origin. Clone size and the V and J calls come from that table; the DNA yielded D and trimming. For this sample the table gives 50,000 to 70,000 clones, of which around three quarters were detected only once. The ten largest clones represent 2.5% to 3% of the sample.

Trimming takes 0 bases off V and 6 bases off J; junction bases not matched to a gene: 6. Taken from cysteine to phenylalanine, the CDR3 has 16 residues. CDR3 DNA is the only sequence kept; it has 48 bases, read in frame from the first base. CDR1 and CDR2, looked up from the germline V gene, are SGHTA and FQGNSA. The sequence links TRBV7-2 to TRBJ1-1, and TRBD1 aligns with 11 junction nucleotides. Sample: CD4+ T cells from blood, taken at the roughly 15-month timepoint. The sequence came from a human patient who received a liver transplant. After a transplant, the donor of the graft may account for some T cells. CDR3 protein: CASSLASWGQGAEAFF. The sequenced DNA: TGTGCCAGCAGCTTAGCAAGCTGGGGACAGGGGGCTGAAGCTTTCTTT.